The clone carrying this TCR beta chain came up many times. Its target is unknown. The sample comes from a study of spatial heterogeneity in lung cancer. Regarding the study as a whole: Among blood samples, ubiquitous expanded tumor TCRs appeared more at resection than at follow-up.

TCRdb ran MiXCR on the 5' RACE reads and lists one entry per CDR3 protein. In the table there are approximately 20,000 distinct CDR3 sequences, 4.6% of which are singletons. Time point given: sample taken at primary tumor resection. The cohort: approximately 74 early-stage, untreated non-small cell lung cancer patients. Unsorted samples of tumor, nontumor lung or frozen PBMC had their whole RNA sequenced. This CDR3 has 14 residues. Trimming shortened V by 8 bases and J by 0 bases, and 14 bases separated the two germline ends. Germline-derived CDR1 and CDR2 are SNHLY and FYNNEI. V is TRBV2 and J is TRBJ2-7; D perhaps matches TRBD1 (6 bases). The clonotype comes from a male donor with early-stage non-small cell lung cancer. Specimen: PBMCs, collected at surgery. This CDR3 reads CASERTASSYEQYF. The CDR3 DNA reads as TGTGCCAGCGAGAGGACAGCGAGCTCCTACGAGCAGTACTTC.